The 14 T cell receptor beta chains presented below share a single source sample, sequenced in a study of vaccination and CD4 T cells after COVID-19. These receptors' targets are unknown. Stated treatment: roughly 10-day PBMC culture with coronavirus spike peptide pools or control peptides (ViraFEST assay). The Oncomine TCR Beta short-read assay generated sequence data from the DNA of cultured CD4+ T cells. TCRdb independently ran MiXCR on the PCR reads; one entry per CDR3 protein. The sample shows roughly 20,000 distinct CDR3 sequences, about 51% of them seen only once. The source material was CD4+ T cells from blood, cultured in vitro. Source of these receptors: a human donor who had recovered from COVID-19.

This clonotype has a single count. This chain's CDR3 is CASSLVQGPTGELFF. The CDR3 nucleotides read TGTGCCAGCAGCTTAGTACAGGGGCCGACCGGGGAGCTGTTTTTT. The chain recombines TRBV11-3 with TRBJ2-2, with 7 positions matching TRBD1. J lost 5 bases, V lost 1 base, and 4 bases had no gene match. The CDR3 length is 15 residues. Germline CDR1 reads SGHNT; CDR2 reads YENEEA.

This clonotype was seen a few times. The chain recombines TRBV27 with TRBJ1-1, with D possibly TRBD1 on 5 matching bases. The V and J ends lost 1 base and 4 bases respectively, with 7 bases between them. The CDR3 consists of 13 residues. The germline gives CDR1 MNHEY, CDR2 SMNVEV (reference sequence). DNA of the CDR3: TGTGCCAGCAGTTTATTCAGGGCCACTGAAGCTTTCTTT. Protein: CASSLFRATEAFF.

This chain's CDR3 is CASSINERPNYGYTF. The CDR3 nucleotides are TGTGCCAGTAGTATTAACGAAAGACCCAACTATGGCTACACCTTC. The genes are TRBV19 and TRBJ1-2; D unresolved. The CDR3 covers 15 residues. Germline loops: CDR1 LNHDA, CDR2 SQIVND (reference sequence). V gave up 3 bases and J gave up 2 bases, with 13 bases separating them.

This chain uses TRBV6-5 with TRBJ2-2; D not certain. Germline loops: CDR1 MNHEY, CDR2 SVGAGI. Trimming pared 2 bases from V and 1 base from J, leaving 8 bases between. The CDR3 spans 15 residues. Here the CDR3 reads CASSYRWENTGELFF. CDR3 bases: TGTGCCAGCAGTTACAGGTGGGAGAACACCGGGGAGCTGTTTTTT.

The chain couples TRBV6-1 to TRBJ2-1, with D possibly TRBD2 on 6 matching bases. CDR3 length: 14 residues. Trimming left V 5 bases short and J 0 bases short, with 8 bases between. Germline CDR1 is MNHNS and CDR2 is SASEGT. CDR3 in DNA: TGTGCCAGCAGTCTGACTAGCTCCTACAATGAGCAGTTCTTC. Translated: CASSLTSSYNEQFF.

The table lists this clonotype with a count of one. CDR3 sequence: CASSLVRDRNGYTF. Written as DNA, the CDR3 is TGTGCCAGCAGCTTAGTCCGGGACAGAAATGGCTACACCTTC. This chain joins TRBV7-2 and TRBJ1-2, with 7 bases that match TRBD1. CDR3 length: 14 residues. The V gene's germline CDR1 is SGHTA and CDR2 FQGNSA. V gave up 1 base and J gave up 6 bases; unmatched junction bases: 5.

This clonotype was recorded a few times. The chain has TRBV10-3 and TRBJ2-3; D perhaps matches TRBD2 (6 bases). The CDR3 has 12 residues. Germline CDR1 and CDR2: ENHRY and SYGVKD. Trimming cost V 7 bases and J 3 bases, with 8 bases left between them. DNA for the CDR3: TGTGCCATCATGGGGGGAACAGATACGCAGTATTTT. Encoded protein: CAIMGGTDTQYF.

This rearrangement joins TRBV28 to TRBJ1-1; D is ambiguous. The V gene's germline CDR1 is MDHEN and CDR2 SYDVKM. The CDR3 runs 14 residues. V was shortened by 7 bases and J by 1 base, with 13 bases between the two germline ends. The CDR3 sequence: CASNDLTKNTEAFF. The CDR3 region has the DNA TGTGCCAGCAACGACCTCACAAAGAACACTGAAGCTTTCTTT. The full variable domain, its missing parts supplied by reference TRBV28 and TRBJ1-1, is DVKVTQSSRYLVKRTGEKVFLECVQDMDHENMFWYRQDPGLGLRLIYFSYDVKMKEKGDIPEGYSVSREKKERFSLILESASTNQTSMYLCASNDLTKNTEAFFGQGTRLTVV.

The CDR3 nucleotides read TGTGCCAGCAGTTTAGGGAGCGGGAGGGCCTTCGAGCAGTACTTC. Its translation: CASSLGSGRAFEQYF. This chain joins TRBV27 and TRBJ2-7, with 10 bases identical to TRBD2. With 2 bases clipped from V and 6 bases from J, the junction kept 7 bases outside the gene matches. The V gene's germline CDR1 is MNHEY and CDR2 SMNVEV (reference sequence). The CDR3 sequence is 15 residues long.

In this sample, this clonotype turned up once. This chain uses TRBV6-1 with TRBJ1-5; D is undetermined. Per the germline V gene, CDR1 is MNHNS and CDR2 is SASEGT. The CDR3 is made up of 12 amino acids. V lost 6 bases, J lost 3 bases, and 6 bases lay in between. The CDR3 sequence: CASSDFNQPQHF. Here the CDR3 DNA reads TGTGCCAGCAGCGATTTCAATCAGCCCCAGCATTTT.

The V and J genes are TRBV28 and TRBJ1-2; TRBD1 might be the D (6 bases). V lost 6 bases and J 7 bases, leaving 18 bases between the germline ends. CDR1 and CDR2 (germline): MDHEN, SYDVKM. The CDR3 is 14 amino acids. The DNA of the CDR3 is TGTGCCAGCAGCGCTGGGGGGGCGGGACGTGGCTACACCTTC. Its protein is CASSAGGAGRGYTF.

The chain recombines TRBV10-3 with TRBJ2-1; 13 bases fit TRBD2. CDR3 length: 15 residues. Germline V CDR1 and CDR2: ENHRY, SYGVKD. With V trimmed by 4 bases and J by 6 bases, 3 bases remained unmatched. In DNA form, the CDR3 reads TGTGCCATCAGTGTTACTAGCGGGGGGGTCAATGAGCAGTTCTTC. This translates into CAISVTSGGVNEQFF.

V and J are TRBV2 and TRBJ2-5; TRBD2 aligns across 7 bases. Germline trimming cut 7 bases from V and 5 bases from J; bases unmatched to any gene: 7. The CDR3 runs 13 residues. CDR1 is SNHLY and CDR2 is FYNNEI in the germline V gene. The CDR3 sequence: CASKRGARETQYF. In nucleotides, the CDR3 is TGTGCCAGCAAGCGGGGAGCGAGGGAGACCCAGTACTTC.

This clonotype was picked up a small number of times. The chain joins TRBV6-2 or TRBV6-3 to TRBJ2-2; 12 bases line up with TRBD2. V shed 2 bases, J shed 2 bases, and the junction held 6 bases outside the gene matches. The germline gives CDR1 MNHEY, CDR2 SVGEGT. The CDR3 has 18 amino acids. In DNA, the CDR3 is TGTGCCAGCAGTTACCCGACTAGCGGGGGCCTAAACACCGGGGAGCTGTTTTTT. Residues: CASSYPTSGGLNTGELFF.